This T cell receptor (beta chain) is from a study of CD8 T cells in Susac syndrome. Multiple sclerosis controls were treatment-naive patients with stable or active relapsing-remitting disease. TEMRA cells were FACS-enriched, while CD8+ and CD4+ T cells were negatively isolated. The CDR3 runs to 16 residues. Deletions cut 1 base from V and 8 bases from J, with 18 bases between. Germline loops: CDR1 MNHEY, CDR2 SVGAGI. Whole-study results and caveats: As the study acknowledged, the number of individuals who were part of its TCR sequencing and HLA analysis was relatively small.

Note on this clonotype: Antigen specificity is unknown.

Random hexamers were used to reverse transcribe the RNA input (about 0.5 to 1 ug). immunoSEQ multiplex PCR amplified TCR beta CDR3 across 54 Vbeta, 13 Jbeta. One entry per CDR3 protein, called by TCRdb with MiXCR from the immunoSEQ multiplex PCR reads. The sample holds about 250,000 distinct CDR3 sequences, 93% seen once. The chain combines TRBV6-5 with TRBJ2-1, with D uncertain. This clonotype originated in a human donor with multiple sclerosis. The material sequenced was CD4+ T cells from PBMCs. The CDR3 region has the DNA TGTGCCAGCAGTTACTTCGCCGGGCCCCGGAACGATGAGCAGTTCTTC. As protein: CASSYFAGPRNDEQFF.